The present T cell receptor (beta chain) was sequenced within a study of graft-versus-host responses after intestinal transplantation. On the study more broadly: Recipients had transplants, and these were multivisceral, liver-intestinal, or isolated intestinal. Anti-thymocyte globulin served as induction for all recipients, who then took tacrolimus and steroids for about 3 years. General study points: Levels of circulating GvH clones at their peak were associated with early post-transplant HvG declines. GvH clones appeared in recipient marrow, some first in ileum or blood.

Clones were sequenced by immunoSEQ multiplex PCR, and TCRdb holds only the in-frame ones, with some missing. This table has more than 20,000 clones, roughly 89% appearing once. Points on this clone: The antigen is not known.

The germline V gene encodes CDR1 SGDLS and CDR2 YYNGEE. There are 15 residues in the CDR3. The junction had 4 bases not matched to a gene; V was cut back by 3 bases and J by 0 bases. This chain connects TRBV9 to TRBJ1-1, with TRBD1 identical over 8 bases. The receptor was isolated from a human patient who received an intestinal transplant, so some T cells may come from the graft donor. The specimen comprised PBMCs, sampled 65 to 70 days after intestinal transplantation. The CDR3 sequence is CASSGTGKVNTEAFF. CDR3 nucleotides: TGTGCCAGCAGCGGGACAGGGAAGGTGAACACTGAAGCTTTCTTT.